These 29 T cell receptor beta chains were all obtained from the same sample, sequenced in a study of regulatory T cells in long-lasting Graves disease. Building the TCR beta libraries relied on iRepertoire HTBI primers, and CDR3 regions underwent Arm-PCR. A single record per CDR3 protein comes from TCRdb applying MiXCR to the multiplex PCR reads. Of about 470,000 distinct CDR3 sequences in the sample, about a fifth were seen once. Time point in this sample: persistent/refractory GD, antithyroid drugs over 5 years with positive TRAb. Isolated PBMC RNA provided the starting material for the TCR library. The specimen comprised peripheral blood mononuclear cells (PBMCs), sampled when the disease was refractory, from a patient treated with antithyroid drugs. All receptors derive from a female donor with Graves disease.

The J gene is TRBJ1-5, the V gene TRBV7-2; tentatively, D is TRBD1 (6 bases). CDR3 length equals 14 residues. V lost 1 base and J 10 bases, leaving 14 bases between the germline ends. The germline CDR1 and CDR2 sequences are SGHTA and FQGNSA. CDR3 bases: TGTGCCAGCAGCTTAGTGCTGGGGGCCCCTCCCCAGCATTTT. As protein: CASSLVLGAPPQHF. The whole variable domain, remainder taken from reference TRBV7-2 and TRBJ1-5, is GAGVSQSPSNKVTEKGKDVELRCDPISGHTALYWYRQSLGQGLEFLIYFQGNSAPDKSGLPSDRFSAERTGGSVSTLTIQRTQQEDSAVYLCASSLVLGAPPQHFGDGTRLSIL.

V is TRBV7-2 and J is TRBJ2-3; TRBD2 might be the D (6 bases). V lost 4 bases and J 5 bases, leaving 19 bases between the germline ends. This CDR3 is 16 amino acids long. The germline V gene encodes CDR1 SGHTA and CDR2 FQGNSA. In nucleotides, the CDR3 is TGTGCCAGCAGCTCCCTACCGGGCCTCGGGGGAGATACGCAGTATTTT. Protein product: CASSSLPGLGGDTQYF.

V usage is TRBV19 and J usage is TRBJ1-1, with unresolved D. The V and J ends lost 7 bases and 1 base respectively, with 10 bases between them. Germline V gene data show CDR1 as LNHDA and CDR2 as SQIVND (reference sequence). The CDR3 length is 13 residues. The CDR3 DNA is TGTGCCAGTATCGACTATCAGAACACTGAAGCTTTCTTT. Protein sequence: CASIDYQNTEAFF.

This chain uses TRBV24-1 with TRBJ2-7; 8 bases agree with TRBD1. CDR3 length equals 13 residues. The germline V gene has CDR1 KGHDR and CDR2 SFDVKD. The ends lost 3 bases at V and 3 bases at J; junction bases unmatched: 0. CDR3 DNA sequence: TGTGCCACCAGTGATACAGGGGGCTACGAGCAGTACTTC. It translates to CATSDTGGYEQYF.

This clonotype was recorded only once. A read error may explain this, as a much larger clone is one base away. V gene TRBV20-1 combines with J gene TRBJ1-4; TRBD1 matches 7 bases. Germline CDR1 is DFQATT and CDR2 is SNEGSKA (reference sequence). This CDR3 has 15 residues. The CDR3: CSAAEGASTSEKLFF. The CDR3 DNA reads TGCAGTGCTGCTGAGGGGGCTTCAACTAGTGAAAAACTGTTTTTT.

The genes are TRBV4-3 and TRBJ2-2, with 8 nucleotides matching TRBD1. Per germline, CDR1 LGHNA and CDR2 YSLEER. This CDR3 contains 17 residues. The junction had 3 bases not matched to a gene; V was cut back by 0 bases and J by 0 bases. CDR3 residues: CASSQDRTGTNTGELFF. CDR3 DNA: TGCGCCAGCAGCCAAGATCGGACAGGGACGAACACCGGGGAGCTGTTTTTT.

This clonotype was recorded at least ten times. The chain links TRBV28 to TRBJ2-5, with D possibly being TRBD2 (6 bases). The CDR3 has 16 residues. The germline V and J ends were trimmed by 6 bases and 1 base, with 18 bases remaining between them. From germline, CDR1 is MDHEN and CDR2 SYDVKM. DNA of the CDR3: TGTGCCAGCAGCGTGGAGCTAGCGCCACCCCAAGAGACCCAGTACTTC. Its translation is CASSVELAPPQETQYF. Drawing the rest from reference TRBV28 and TRBJ2-5, the complete variable domain is DVKVTQSSRYLVKRTGEKVFLECVQDMDHENMFWYRQDPGLGLRLIYFSYDVKMKEKGDIPEGYSVSREKKERFSLILESASTNQTSMYLCASSVELAPPQETQYFGPGTRLLVL.

This clonotype was picked up many times. The chain has TRBV29-1 and TRBJ2-5; 9 nucleotides line up with TRBD1. Per the germline V gene, CDR1 is SQVTM and CDR2 is ANQGSEA. The CDR3 has 13 residues. Trimming removed 7 bases from V and 4 bases from J; junction bases left unmatched: 7. The chain's CDR3 is CSATGGRGETQYF. CDR3 nucleotides: TGCAGCGCGACAGGGGGAAGGGGAGAGACCCAGTACTTC. The full variable domain, completed using reference TRBV29-1 and TRBJ2-5, is SAVISQKPSRDICQRGTSLTIQCQVDSQVTMMFWYRQQPGQSLTLIATANQGSEATYESGFVIDKFPISRPNLTFSTLTVSNMSPEDSSIYLCSATGGRGETQYFGPGTRLLVL.

This clonotype has a count of ten or more. CDR3 protein: CASSLFLTDANYGYTF. In nucleotides, the CDR3 is TGTGCCAGCAGTTTATTCTTGACGGATGCTAACTATGGCTACACCTTC. V is TRBV12-3 or TRBV12-4 and J is TRBJ1-2; D is uncertain. CDR3 length: 16 amino acids. V was cut by 2 bases and J by 0 bases, with 13 bases left in between.

This clonotype was seen repeatedly, ten times or more. CDR3 in amino acids: CASSLVGTPHEQYF. The CDR3 DNA is TGTGCCAGCAGTTTAGTTGGGACACCTCACGAGCAGTACTTC. The chain uses TRBV12-3 or TRBV12-4 and TRBJ2-7; possibly TRBD1 for D (6 bases). V shed 1 base and J shed 5 bases, with 12 bases lying between them. CDR3 length equals 14 residues.

The count of this clonotype is one. This chain connects TRBV29-1 to TRBJ2-2; D is uncertain. The CDR3 spans 11 residues. Germline loops: CDR1 SQVTM, CDR2 ANQGSEA. With 6 bases removed from V and 8 bases from J, the gap between germline ends came to 10 bases. The CDR3 protein is CSVTSFGELFF. The CDR3 nucleotides read TGCAGCGTCACCTCATTTGGGGAGCTGTTTTTT.

This clonotype showed up many times. The V call is TRBV13, the J call TRBJ2-5; 11 positions agree with TRBD1. The CDR3 extends over 16 amino acids. V lost 4 bases, J lost 2 bases, and 6 bases stayed unmatched. Germline V CDR1 and CDR2: PRHDT, FYEKMQ (reference sequence). The DNA for the CDR3 is TGTGCCAGCAGCTCCCGGGACAGGGGGGAACAAGAGACCCAGTACTTC. Translating gives CASSSRDRGEQETQYF.

This clonotype was seen many times. The chain joins TRBV6-2 or TRBV6-3 to TRBJ1-5; no firm D call. The V end was cut by 5 bases, the J end by 11 bases, with 10 bases between. CDR3 size: 11 residues. Germline V gene sequence: CDR1 MNHEY, CDR2 SVGEGT. CDR3 amino acids: CASSNPGTQHF. The CDR3 DNA sequence: TGTGCCAGCAGTAACCCCGGGACCCAGCATTTT.

This chain uses TRBV7-9 with TRBJ2-7; TRBD2 aligns across 7 bases. The junction had 4 bases not matched to a gene; V was cut back by 1 base and J by 1 base. Germline CDR1 SEHNR, CDR2 FQNEAQ (reference sequence). The CDR3 runs to 15 residues. CDR3 DNA: TGTGCCAGCAGCTTAGGTGGCGGGAGATCCTACGAGCAGTACTTC. This translates into CASSLGGGRSYEQYF. The full variable domain, rest sourced from reference TRBV7-9 and TRBJ2-7, is DTGVSQNPRHKITKRGQNVTFRCDPISEHNRLYWYRQTLGQGPEFLTYFQNEAQLEKSRLLSDRFSAERPKGSFSTLEIQRTEQGDSAMYLCASSLGGGRSYEQYFGPGTRLTVT.

This clonotype was detected ten times or more. This chain joins TRBV5-5 and TRBJ1-2, with D unresolved. CDR3 length: 15 residues. Trimming took 0 bases from V and 4 from J, leaving 13 bases between them. Germline lookup yields CDR1 SGHKS and CDR2 YYEKEE (reference sequence). Here the CDR3 DNA reads TGTGCCAGCAGCTTGGATGGGTATGGGTTCTATGGCTACACCTTC. Translated: CASSLDGYGFYGYTF.

The J gene is TRBJ2-6, the V gene TRBV4-1; D call uncertain. Germline values: CDR1 MGHRA, CDR2 YSYEKL. The CDR3 extends over 16 amino acids. V was shortened by 4 bases and J by 0 bases, with 10 bases between the two germline ends. The CDR3 region has the DNA TGCGCCAGCAGCCCTATCGTTATCTCTGGGGCCAACGTCCTGACTTTC. Translated, it gives CASSPIVISGANVLTF.

Ten or more counts support this clonotype. The chain carries TRBV6-1 and TRBJ2-7; D unclear. This CDR3 comprises 17 residues. Trimming removed 5 bases from V and 0 bases from J, with 20 bases in between. Germline V lookup: CDR1 MNHNS, CDR2 SASEGT. CDR3 loop: CASSLSPRDPFSYEQYF. Written as DNA, the CDR3 is TGTGCCAGCAGTCTCTCCCCCCGCGATCCCTTCTCCTACGAGCAGTACTTC.

The chain couples TRBV19 to TRBJ2-2, with 10 positions matching TRBD2. This CDR3 has 15 amino acids. Germline V CDR1 and CDR2: LNHDA, SQIVND (reference sequence). V shed 5 bases and J 7 bases; nucleotides not matched to a gene: 7. This CDR3 is CASSASGGARGELFF. The CDR3 nucleotides are TGTGCCAGTAGTGCCAGCGGGGGGGCTCGCGGGGAGCTGTTTTTT.

In this sample, this clonotype turned up many times. The rearrangement uses TRBV2 and TRBJ2-5, with D possibly matching TRBD2 (5 bases). This CDR3 comprises 14 residues. V was trimmed by 3 bases and J by 3 bases, leaving 11 bases between them. In germline, CDR1 is SNHLY, CDR2 FYNNEI. CDR3 protein: CASSEYGGKETQYF. The CDR3 DNA reads as TGTGCCAGCAGTGAGTATGGAGGCAAAGAGACCCAGTACTTC.

This clonotype was detected ten times or more. The chain carries TRBV12-3 or TRBV12-4 and TRBJ2-5; D not resolved. V lost 10 bases and J lost 4, with 16 bases in between. This CDR3 spans 13 amino acids. Here the CDR3 DNA reads TGTGCCACCTCCTCCTGGCGCGGAGAGACCCAGTACTTC. Its translation: CATSSWRGETQYF.

This chain connects TRBV11-2 to TRBJ2-1, with D perhaps given as TRBD1 or TRBD2 (5 bases each). The length of the CDR3 is 13 residues. The V end lost 3 bases, the J end lost 6 bases, and 9 bases lay between the germline ends. Germline CDR1 reads SGHAT; CDR2 reads FQNNGV. CDR3 nucleotide sequence: TGTGCCAGCAGCTTCGGGACCTCCAATGAGCAGTTCTTC. Protein sequence: CASSFGTSNEQFF. The whole variable domain, filled in from reference TRBV11-2 and TRBJ2-1, reads EAGVAQSPRYKIIEKRQSVAFWCNPISGHATLYWYQQILGQGPKLLIQFQNNGVVDDSQLPKDRFSAERLKGVDSTLKIQPAKLEDSAVYLCASSFGTSNEQFFGPGTRLTVL.

This clonotype was seen at least ten times. The CDR3 region is CASSSEPVGSGTEAFF. The CDR3 DNA reads TGCGCCAGCAGCTCGGAACCGGTGGGGTCCGGCACTGAAGCTTTCTTT. The chain has TRBV5-1 and TRBJ1-1; no clear D gene. This CDR3 is built from 16 residues. The germline gives CDR1 SGHRS, CDR2 YFSETQ. With 3 bases removed from V and 4 bases from J, the gap between germline ends came to 19 bases.

Ten or more counts support this clonotype. The chain uses TRBV28 and TRBJ2-7, with D possibly TRBD2 on 5 matching bases. The germline V and J ends were trimmed by 5 bases and 3 bases, with 20 bases remaining between them. The CDR3 is made up of 16 amino acids. CDR1 and CDR2 from the germline V gene are MDHEN and SYDVKM. The CDR3 DNA reads TGTGCCAGCAGTAGATCGGGCCGGGGTACAGTCTACGAGCAGTACTTC. Amino acid sequence: CASSRSGRGTVYEQYF.

The rearrangement uses TRBV6-2 or TRBV6-3 and TRBJ1-3; unclear D gene. The germline V and J ends were trimmed by 0 bases and 0 bases, with 12 bases remaining between them. The germline gives CDR1 MNHEY, CDR2 SVGEGT. This CDR3 has 17 residues. This chain's CDR3 is CASSYSDVSISGNTIYF. For the CDR3, the DNA is TGTGCCAGCAGTTACTCAGACGTATCTATCTCTGGAAACACCATATATTTT.

Of note for this clonotype: It may be a read error: a sequence one base away is much more abundant. For the CDR3, the DNA is TGCAGTGCTAGAGAGAGCGGGAGGCAAGAGACCCAGTACTTC. Translating gives CSARESGRQETQYF. The rearrangement joins TRBV20-1 to TRBJ2-5; 9 nucleotides align to TRBD2. Germline CDR1 and CDR2: DFQATT and SNEGSKA (reference sequence). The CDR3 totals 14 residues. Trimming removed 0 bases from V and 2 bases from J; junction bases left unmatched: 1.

This clonotype was counted between two and nine times. The V call is TRBV28, the J call TRBJ1-3; 9 bases match TRBD1. The J segment lost 3 bases and the V segment lost 4 bases, leaving 4 bases of the junction unmatched. CDR1 is MDHEN, CDR2 SYDVKM, per germline. The CDR3 runs to 15 residues. The CDR3 loop is CASSSWTGVGNTIYF. Written as DNA, the CDR3 is TGTGCCAGCAGTTCCTGGACAGGGGTTGGAAACACCATATATTTT.

This clonotype was picked up a small number of times. The chain joins TRBV19 to TRBJ1-1; tentative D call: TRBD1 (6 bases). CDR1 is LNHDA and CDR2 is SQIVND in the germline V gene (reference sequence). The CDR3 sequence is 14 residues long. V was shortened by 7 bases and J by 3 bases, with 15 bases between the two germline ends. CDR3 DNA: TGTGCCAGTACCCTAGGGGGAGGGTACACTGAAGCTTTCTTT. Its translation is CASTLGGGYTEAFF.

This chain uses TRBV24-1 with TRBJ2-7; 10 nucleotides align to TRBD2. With 3 bases clipped from V and 4 bases from J, the junction kept 5 bases outside the gene matches. The CDR3 covers 15 residues. Germline CDR1 KGHDR, CDR2 SFDVKD. CDR3 nucleotides: TGTGCCACCAGTGATGAAACTAGCGGGATTTACGAGCAGTACTTC. The encoded protein is CATSDETSGIYEQYF.

This clonotype was detected a few times. Given a much more abundant clone one base away, this may be a read error. This chain links TRBV28 with TRBJ1-2, with no clear D. The CDR3 consists of 16 residues. Germline loops: CDR1 MDHEN, CDR2 SYDVKM. The CDR3: CAGSSIGEEYQNGYTF. The DNA of the CDR3 is TGTGCCGGCAGTTCCATCGGGGAGGAGTATCAGAATGGCTACACCTTC.